This TCR beta chain was observed in a study of T-cell memory formation after mild COVID-19. Germline-derived CDR1 and CDR2 are SGHTA and FQGNSA. This CDR3 region has 15 residues. V lost 1 base, J lost 0 bases, and 3 bases stayed unmatched. At least ten counts were recorded for this clonotype. Its antigen is not identified. Study results and limitations: Some SARS-CoV-2-responding clones were already detected in memory before infection.

TCRdb analysed the 5' RACE reads with MiXCR anew, one entry per CDR3 protein. The sample consists of fewer than 50,000 distinct CDR3 sequences, nearly 9.5% of them appearing once. The sequence came from an adult woman who had mild COVID-19 (a few samples of this study predate the infection). Cell type and time point are not known. The sequenced sample consisted of PBMCs or a T cell subset sorted from them (not recorded which). V gene TRBV7-2 combines with J gene TRBJ2-7; TRBD2 aligns across 7 bases. DNA for the CDR3: TGTGCCAGCAGCTTAGGGGGCGGGAGCTCCTACGAGCAGTACTTC. Its protein product is CASSLGGGSSYEQYF.